Below are 29 T cell receptor beta chains sequenced from a single sample in a study of blood T cells in healthy people across ages. A second PCR of 7 to 11 cycles used a sample-barcoded 5' primer and a J-beta primer mix. In TCRdb, the 5' RACE reads were re-called with MiXCR into one record per CDR3 protein. The sample lists over 750,000 distinct CDR3 sequences; 25% were seen once. Another study also made use of these data, one on T cells of mothers and their children.

The sample taken for sequencing was blood. These receptors were obtained from a boy younger than 18 in good health.

This clonotype has just a few counts. This chain connects TRBV7-2 to TRBJ1-5; D not resolved. The V and J ends lost 7 bases and 4 bases respectively, with 20 bases between them. Germline V CDR1 and CDR2: SGHTA, FQGNSA. The CDR3 is made up of 16 amino acids. The CDR3 protein is CASTYARRVVNQPQHF. CDR3 nucleotide sequence: TGTGCCAGCACTTACGCACGGAGGGTTGTAAATCAGCCCCAGCATTTT.

The chain links TRBV6-5 to TRBJ2-5; D may be TRBD2 (5 bases). The assigned J gene may be wrong: the sequence end matches TRBJ2-1 better. This CDR3 contains 14 residues. CDR1 is MNHEY, CDR2 SVGAGI, per germline. The CDR3 spells CASSRWTWENEQFF. DNA of the CDR3: TGTGCCAGCAGTCGTTGGACTTGGGAAAATGAGCAGTTCTTC.

This chain joins TRBV2 and TRBJ2-1, with D unresolved. The length of the CDR3 is 16 residues. V was pared by 6 bases and J by 2 bases, with 17 bases between. Germline-derived CDR1 and CDR2 are SNHLY and FYNNEI. In nucleotides, the CDR3 is TGTGCCAGCAGCAACATAAGCCCGCTCCCCTACAATGAGCAGTTCTTC. This gives the protein CASSNISPLPYNEQFF.

This chain connects TRBV7-9 to TRBJ1-6; D is uncertain. Trimming left V 5 bases short and J 9 bases short, with 8 bases between. From germline, CDR1 is SEHNR and CDR2 FQNEAQ (reference sequence). The CDR3 extends over 12 amino acids. Written as DNA, the CDR3 is TGTGCCAGCAGCCCATCGGGTTCACCCCTCCACTTT. Protein product: CASSPSGSPLHF.

This chain connects TRBV24-1 to TRBJ1-4; D unclear. Germline assignment: CDR1 KGHDR and CDR2 SFDVKD. The CDR3 consists of 17 residues. V was clipped by 3 bases and J by 2 bases, with 15 bases between them. CDR3 in DNA: TGTGCCACCAGTGATCCGGCAGAGGCAGGCACTAATGAAAAACTGTTTTTT. Its translation: CATSDPAEAGTNEKLFF.

The chain couples TRBV4-2 to TRBJ2-3, with 14 bases matching TRBD2. Germline CDR1 is LGHNA and CDR2 is YNFKEQ. This CDR3 is built from 18 residues. V was pared by 0 bases and J by 3 bases, with 5 bases of the junction left unmatched. The CDR3, as DNA: TGTGCCAGCAGCCAAGATTTGACTAGCGGGGGGGATACAGATACGCAGTATTTT. Translating gives CASSQDLTSGGDTDTQYF.

This chain joins TRBV4-2 and TRBJ2-7; D is perhaps TRBD1 (5 bases). CDR3 length equals 16 residues. Trimming took off 0 bases at V and 2 bases at J, with 14 bases between the two ends. CDR1 and CDR2 from the germline V gene are LGHNA and YNFKEQ. Here the CDR3 reads CASSQDAFGAAYEQYF. CDR3 sequence (DNA): TGTGCCAGCAGCCAAGACGCTTTTGGGGCAGCCTACGAGCAGTACTTC.

This clonotype was seen a few times. The rearrangement links TRBV3-1 to TRBJ2-5; no clear D gene. Looked up from germline, CDR1 is LGHDT and CDR2 is YNNKEL (reference sequence). This CDR3 region has 16 residues. Trimming removed 5 bases from V and 4 bases from J, with 20 bases in between. The CDR3 loop reads CASSATKGPGPETQYF. The CDR3 nucleotides are TGTGCCAGCAGCGCAACGAAGGGTCCTGGACCAGAGACCCAGTACTTC.

This clonotype was counted only a few times. This sequence joins TRBV4-1 and TRBJ2-3, with D possibly TRBD2 on 7 matching bases. Trimming removed 3 bases from V and 4 bases from J, with 11 bases in between. Germline assignment: CDR1 MGHRA and CDR2 YSYEKL. This CDR3 comprises 14 residues. CDR3 protein: CASSQVGGPDTQYF. The DNA for the CDR3 is TGCGCCAGCAGCCAGGTCGGGGGGCCAGATACGCAGTATTTT.

The J gene is TRBJ1-5, the V gene TRBV3-1; D uncertain. Per germline, CDR1 LGHDT and CDR2 YNNKEL (reference sequence). This CDR3 contains 17 residues. Trimming pared 2 bases from V and 6 bases from J, leaving 20 bases between. In DNA, the CDR3 is TGTGCCAGCAGCCAAAGCCCTCCCCCGGCCCGTGGTCAGCCCCAGCATTTT. This codes for CASSQSPPPARGQPQHF. Combining the CDR3 with reference TRBV3-1 and TRBJ1-5 gives the whole variable domain DTAVSQTPKYLVTQMGNDKSIKCEQNLGHDTMYWYKQDSKKFLKIMFSYNNKELIINETVPNRFSPKSPDKAHLNLHINSLELGDSAVYFCASSQSPPPARGQPQHFGDGTRLSIL.

This chain joins TRBV4-1 and TRBJ1-2, with D possibly being TRBD1 (6 bases). The CDR3 consists of 16 residues. Germline V gene lookup returns CDR1 MGHRA and CDR2 YSYEKL. Trimming took 0 bases from V and 4 from J, leaving 15 bases between them. This chain's CDR3 is CASSQDFQGLGYGYTF. The CDR3 DNA is TGCGCCAGCAGCCAAGATTTCCAGGGGCTTGGCTATGGCTACACCTTC.

This clonotype was counted a few times. The rearrangement joins TRBV20-1 to TRBJ2-7, with 7 bases matching TRBD1. The CDR3 spans 14 residues. CDR1 is DFQATT and CDR2 is SNEGSKA in the germline V gene (reference sequence). Germline trimming cut 6 bases from V and 1 base from J; bases unmatched to any gene: 9. CDR3: CSASPGTVSYEQYF. CDR3 sequence (DNA): TGCAGTGCCTCCCCCGGGACAGTATCCTACGAGCAGTACTTC.

This clonotype showed up just a few times. With a much larger clone just one base away, this may be a read error. V is TRBV7-9 and J is TRBJ2-5; perhaps TRBD1 as D (6 bases). Germline V gives CDR1 SEHNR, CDR2 FQNEAQ (reference sequence). The CDR3 has 14 amino acids. Trimming left V 5 bases short and J 1 base short, with 11 bases between. The chain's CDR3 is CASSPRTVQETQYF. Written as DNA, the CDR3 is TGTGCCAGCAGCCCACGGACAGTCCAAGAGACCCAGTACTTC.

There are many counts of this clonotype. As DNA, the CDR3 is TGTGCCAGCAGCTCAGTCGTAAGGACAGGTGGCGTAGAGACCCAGTACTTC. It encodes CASSSVVRTGGVETQYF. V and J are TRBV7-9 and TRBJ2-5, with 7 bases aligning to TRBD1. Trimming cost V 4 bases and J 4 bases; bases outside gene matches: 15. CDR1 is SEHNR and CDR2 is FQNEAQ in the germline V gene (reference sequence). The CDR3 extends over 17 amino acids.

The chain combines TRBV2 with TRBJ2-7; D might be TRBD1 (6 bases). Trimming removed 4 bases at V and 2 bases at J, with 12 bases between. Germline CDR1 and CDR2: SNHLY and FYNNEI. This CDR3 has 14 residues. CDR3 DNA: TGTGCCAGCAGTGTCGAACAGGGAACCTACGAGCAGTACTTC. Encoded protein: CASSVEQGTYEQYF. Full variable domain (remainder filled in from reference TRBV2 and TRBJ2-7): EPEVTQTPSHQVTQMGQEVILRCVPISNHLYFYWYRQILGQKVEFLVSFYNNEISEKSEIFDDQFSVERPDGSNFTLKIRSTKLEDSAMYFCASSVEQGTYEQYFGPGTRLTVT.

The chain has TRBV7-2 and TRBJ1-4; D unclear. Germline V gene data show CDR1 as SGHTA and CDR2 as FQGNSA. Trimming cost V 1 base and J 10 bases, with 10 bases left between them. CDR3 length: 13 amino acids. CDR3 nucleotides: TGTGCCAGCAGCTTAGTGGGTGCGGGAAAACTGTTTTTT. Translating it yields CASSLVGAGKLFF.

This chain joins TRBV7-8 and TRBJ2-1, with 8 bases matching TRBD2. CDR1 is SGHVS and CDR2 is FQNEAQ in the germline V gene. The trim removed 4 bases at V and 10 bases at J, leaving 9 bases unmatched. The CDR3 spans 14 residues. The CDR3 region has the DNA TGTGCCAGCAGCTATCCCGGGGGGGGTGAAGAGCAGTTCTTC. It specifies CASSYPGGGEEQFF. The variable domain in full, with the rest retrieved from reference TRBV7-8 and TRBJ2-1, is GAGVSQSPRYKVAKRGQDVALRCDPISGHVSLFWYQQALGQGPEFLTYFQNEAQLDKSGLPSDRFFAERPEGSVSTLKIQRTQQEDSAVYLCASSYPGGGEEQFFGPGTRLTVL.

V usage is TRBV20-1 and J usage is TRBJ2-3; D may match TRBD1 or TRBD2 (5 bases each). The germline V and J ends were trimmed by 3 bases and 2 bases, with 15 bases remaining between them. The germline CDR1 and CDR2 sequences are DFQATT and SNEGSKA (reference sequence). This CDR3 has 15 residues. The CDR3 here is CSASAGTVDTDTQYF. The CDR3 DNA sequence: TGCAGTGCTAGTGCCGGGACGGTAGACACAGATACGCAGTATTTT.

This clonotype was found a few times. The gene calls are TRBV29-1 and TRBJ1-1, with no clear D. Germline lookup yields CDR1 SQVTM and CDR2 ANQGSEA. V lost 1 base to trimming and J lost 8 bases, with 8 bases between them. The CDR3 loop spans 11 amino acids. CDR3 DNA: TGCAGCGTTGAAGGAGGGTCAGAAGCTTTCTTT. Protein sequence: CSVEGGSEAFF.

This clonotype was seen a few times. The V and J genes are TRBV20-1 and TRBJ2-1; D might be TRBD2 (6 bases). CDR3 length equals 15 residues. Germline CDR1 is DFQATT and CDR2 is SNEGSKA (reference sequence). The V and J ends lost 5 bases and 4 bases respectively, with 18 bases between them. The CDR3: CSAQRALSFYNEQFF. Written as DNA, the CDR3 is TGCAGTGCTCAGCGGGCCCTCTCTTTTTACAATGAGCAGTTCTTC.

The CDR3 nucleotides are TGTGCCAGCAGCTTGTCAGGGACCACCGGGGAGCTGTTTTTT. Protein sequence: CASSLSGTTGELFF. The V gene is TRBV5-5, the J gene TRBJ2-2; either TRBD1 or TRBD2 may supply D (5 bases each). CDR3 length equals 14 residues. Trimming shortened V by 1 base and J by 4 bases, and 8 bases separated the two germline ends. Germline V CDR1 and CDR2: SGHKS, YYEKEE (reference sequence).

The rearrangement uses TRBV28 and TRBJ2-3, with D possibly called TRBD1 or TRBD2 (5 bases each). The germline CDR1 and CDR2 sequences are MDHEN and SYDVKM. The CDR3 consists of 15 residues. V lost 6 bases and J 2 bases, leaving 15 bases between the germline ends. This CDR3 reads CASSFRDRYTDTQYF. The CDR3 bases are TGTGCCAGCAGCTTCCGGGACCGATACACAGATACGCAGTATTTT. Variable domain in full (rest from reference TRBV28 and TRBJ2-3): DVKVTQSSRYLVKRTGEKVFLECVQDMDHENMFWYRQDPGLGLRLIYFSYDVKMKEKGDIPEGYSVSREKKERFSLILESASTNQTSMYLCASSFRDRYTDTQYFGPGTRLTVL.

The chain employs TRBV28 and TRBJ2-3; tentatively, D is TRBD1 (5 bases). Germline V CDR1 and CDR2: MDHEN, SYDVKM. This CDR3 is built from 17 residues. V was clipped by 3 bases and J by 0 bases, with 16 bases between them. The CDR3: CASSFEGVETSTDTQYF. The CDR3 DNA is TGTGCCAGCAGTTTCGAAGGGGTCGAAACTAGCACAGATACGCAGTATTTT.

The chain has TRBV7-2 and TRBJ1-2, with 9 positions matching TRBD1. Trimming at V came to 4 bases and at J to 6 bases, leaving 9 bases not matched to a gene. CDR1 is SGHTA, CDR2 FQGNSA, per germline. The CDR3 runs 15 residues. CDR3 region: CASSSGQGTIHGYTF. The CDR3 coding sequence is TGTGCCAGCAGCTCAGGACAGGGGACTATCCATGGCTACACCTTC.

The rearrangement uses TRBV27 and TRBJ1-2; 10 bases are a match to TRBD1. The V gene end was trimmed by 7 bases and the J gene end by 8 bases; junction bases not matched to a gene: 10. This CDR3 region has 14 residues. Germline loops: CDR1 MNHEY, CDR2 SMNVEV (reference sequence). The CDR3 sequence is CASTGQGDFQGYTF. The CDR3 nucleotides read TGTGCCAGCACCGGACAGGGGGACTTCCAGGGCTACACCTTC.

The chain couples TRBV6-5 to TRBJ1-2; perhaps TRBD1 as D (5 bases). Between the trimmed V and J ends, which lost 0 bases and 9 bases, there was a span of 11 bases. CDR1 is MNHEY, CDR2 SVGAGI, per germline. The CDR3 contains 13 residues. CDR3 DNA sequence: TGTGCCAGCAGTTACTCGGGCAGGGACCGCTACACCTTC. This codes for CASSYSGRDRYTF.

For this clonotype: The conserved final phenylalanine or tryptophan is absent from the CDR3, which likely points to a read error. V and J are TRBV12-3 or TRBV12-4 and TRBJ1-2, with 9 positions matching TRBD1. The CDR3 consists of 17 residues. V trimming: 8 bases; J trimming: 5 bases; junction bases outside the gene matches: 18. CDR3 bases: TGTGCCAGCGCGTCGGGTGAACCGGGACAGGGAGAATATGGCTACACCCTC. This sequence encodes CASASGEPGQGEYGYTL.

This clonotype came up a few times. J is TRBJ2-7 and V is TRBV7-2; D not certain. Per the germline V gene, CDR1 is SGHTA and CDR2 is FQGNSA. Trimming removed 6 bases at V and 2 bases at J, with 17 bases between. CDR3 length equals 15 residues. For the CDR3, the DNA is TGTGCCAGCAGACGCAACCCGGTGGGTCCCTACGAGCAGTACTTC. This encodes CASRRNPVGPYEQYF. The full variable domain, its missing parts supplied by reference TRBV7-2 and TRBJ2-7, is GAGVSQSPSNKVTEKGKDVELRCDPISGHTALYWYRQSLGQGLEFLIYFQGNSAPDKSGLPSDRFSAERTGGSVSTLTIQRTQQEDSAVYLCASRRNPVGPYEQYFGPGTRLTVT.

A few counts support this clonotype. Its ends do not fully match the called genes, so a read error is possible. The chain combines TRBV7-7 with TRBJ2-5, with 12 bases identical to TRBD2. Germline values: CDR1 SSHAT, CDR2 FNYEAQ (reference sequence). The CDR3 consists of 15 residues. This CDR3 reads CASSSRTSGIETQYF. In DNA, the CDR3 is TGTGCTAGCAGCTCTCGGACTAGCGGGATAGAGACCCAGTACTTC.